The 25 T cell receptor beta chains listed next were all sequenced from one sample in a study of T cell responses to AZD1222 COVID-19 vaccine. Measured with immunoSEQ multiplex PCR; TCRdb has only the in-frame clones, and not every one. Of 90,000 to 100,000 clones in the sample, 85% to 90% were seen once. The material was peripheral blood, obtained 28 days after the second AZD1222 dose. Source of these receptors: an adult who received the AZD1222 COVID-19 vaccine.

As DNA, the CDR3 is TGTGCCAGCAGTATCGGACTAGCGGGAGTTAATACGCAGTATTTT. Amino acids: CASSIGLAGVNTQYF. The chain uses TRBV2 and TRBJ2-3; 13 bases align to TRBD2. CDR1 is SNHLY, CDR2 FYNNEI, per germline. CDR3 length: 15 amino acids. V shed 5 bases, J shed 7 bases, and the junction held 6 bases outside the gene matches. The full variable domain, with the rest looked up from reference TRBV2 and TRBJ2-3, is EPEVTQTPSHQVTQMGQEVILRCVPISNHLYFYWYRQILGQKVEFLVSFYNNEISEKSEIFDDQFSVERPDGSNFTLKIRSTKLEDSAMYFCASSIGLAGVNTQYFGPGTRLTVL.

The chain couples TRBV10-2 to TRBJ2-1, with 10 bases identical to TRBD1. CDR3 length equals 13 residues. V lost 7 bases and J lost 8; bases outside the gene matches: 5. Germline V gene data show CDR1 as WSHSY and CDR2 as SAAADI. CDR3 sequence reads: CASTRQGADEQFF. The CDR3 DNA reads TGCGCCAGCACCCGACAGGGGGCGGATGAGCAGTTCTTC.

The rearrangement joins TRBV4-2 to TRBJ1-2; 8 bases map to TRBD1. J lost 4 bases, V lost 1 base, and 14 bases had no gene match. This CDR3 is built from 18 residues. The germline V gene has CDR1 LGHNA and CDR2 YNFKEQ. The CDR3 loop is CASSQGDRWKNPSYGYTF. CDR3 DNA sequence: TGTGCCAGCAGCCAAGGGGACAGGTGGAAAAATCCCTCCTATGGCTACACCTTC.

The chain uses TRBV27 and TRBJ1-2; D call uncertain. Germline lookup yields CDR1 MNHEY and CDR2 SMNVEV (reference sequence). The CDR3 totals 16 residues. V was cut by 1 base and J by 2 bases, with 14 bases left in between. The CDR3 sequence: CASSLYGRNINYGYTF. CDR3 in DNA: TGTGCCAGCAGTTTATATGGCAGGAACATAAACTATGGCTACACCTTC.

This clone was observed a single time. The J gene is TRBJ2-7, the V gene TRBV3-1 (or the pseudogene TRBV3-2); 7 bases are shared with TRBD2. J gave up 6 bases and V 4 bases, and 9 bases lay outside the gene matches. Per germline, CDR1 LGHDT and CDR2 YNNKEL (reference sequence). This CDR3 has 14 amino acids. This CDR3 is CASSRLTSEGEQYF. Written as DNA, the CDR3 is TGTGCCAGCAGCCGACTAACTAGCGAGGGCGAGCAGTACTTC.

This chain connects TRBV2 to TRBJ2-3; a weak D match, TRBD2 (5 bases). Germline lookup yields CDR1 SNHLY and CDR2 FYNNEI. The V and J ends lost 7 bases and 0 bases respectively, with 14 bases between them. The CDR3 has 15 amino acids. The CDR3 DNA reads TGTGCCAGCAATGAGTATAGCGCCAGCACAGATACGCAGTATTTT. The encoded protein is CASNEYSASTDTQYF.

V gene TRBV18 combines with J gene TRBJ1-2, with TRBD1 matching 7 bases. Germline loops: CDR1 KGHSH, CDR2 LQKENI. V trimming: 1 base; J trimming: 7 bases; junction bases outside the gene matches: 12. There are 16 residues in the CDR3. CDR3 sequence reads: CASSPQTPGQSAGYTF. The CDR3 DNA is TGTGCCAGCTCACCACAAACTCCGGGACAGAGCGCTGGCTACACCTTC. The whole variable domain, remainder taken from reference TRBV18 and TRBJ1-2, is NAGVMQNPRHLVRRRGQEARLRCSPMKGHSHVYWYRQLPEEGLKFMVYLQKENIIDESGMPKERFSAEFPKEGPSILRIQQVVRGDSAAYFCASSPQTPGQSAGYTFGSGTRLTVV.

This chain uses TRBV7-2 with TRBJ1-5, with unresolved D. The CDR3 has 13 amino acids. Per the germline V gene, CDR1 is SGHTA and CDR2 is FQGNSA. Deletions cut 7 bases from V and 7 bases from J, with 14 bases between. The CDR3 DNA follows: TGTGCCAGCACCCAGACGGGAGGACAGCCCCAGCATTTT. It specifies CASTQTGGQPQHF.

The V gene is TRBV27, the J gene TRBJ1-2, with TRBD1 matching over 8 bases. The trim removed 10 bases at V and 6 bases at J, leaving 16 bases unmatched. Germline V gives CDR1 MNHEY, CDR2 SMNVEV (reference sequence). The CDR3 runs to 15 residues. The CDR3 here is CATTKGDQGAHGYTF. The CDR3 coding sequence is TGTGCCACCACGAAGGGGGATCAGGGGGCACATGGCTACACCTTC.

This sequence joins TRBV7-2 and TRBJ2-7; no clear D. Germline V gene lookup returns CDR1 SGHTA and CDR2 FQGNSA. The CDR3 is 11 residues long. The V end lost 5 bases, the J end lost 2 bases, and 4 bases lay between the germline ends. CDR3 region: CASSPAYEQYF. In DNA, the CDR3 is TGTGCCAGCAGCCCAGCCTACGAGCAGTACTTC.

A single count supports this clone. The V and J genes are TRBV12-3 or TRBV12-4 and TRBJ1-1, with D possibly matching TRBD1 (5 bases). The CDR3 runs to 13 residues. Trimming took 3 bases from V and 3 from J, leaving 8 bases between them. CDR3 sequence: CASSLVRDTEAFF. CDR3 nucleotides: TGTGCCAGCAGTTTGGTCAGGGACACTGAAGCTTTCTTT.

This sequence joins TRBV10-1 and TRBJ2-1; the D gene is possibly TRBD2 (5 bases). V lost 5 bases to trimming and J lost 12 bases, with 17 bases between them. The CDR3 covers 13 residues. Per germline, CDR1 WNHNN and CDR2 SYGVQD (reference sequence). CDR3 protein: CASSPSMAGPQFF. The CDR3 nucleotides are TGCGCCAGCAGTCCTTCCATGGCGGGTCCGCAGTTCTTC.

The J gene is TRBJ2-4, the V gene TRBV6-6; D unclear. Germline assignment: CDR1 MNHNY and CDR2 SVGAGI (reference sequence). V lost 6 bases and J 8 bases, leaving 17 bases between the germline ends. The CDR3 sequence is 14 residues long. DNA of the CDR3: TGTGCCAGCAGGCATGGACGCCAATTGGACATTCAGTACTTC. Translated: CASRHGRQLDIQYF.

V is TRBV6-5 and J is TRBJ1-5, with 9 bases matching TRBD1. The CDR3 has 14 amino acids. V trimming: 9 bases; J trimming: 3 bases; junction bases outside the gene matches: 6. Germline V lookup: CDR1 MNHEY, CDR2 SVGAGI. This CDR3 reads CASRGQGLNQPQHF. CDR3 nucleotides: TGTGCCAGTAGAGGACAGGGGCTCAATCAGCCCCAGCATTTT.

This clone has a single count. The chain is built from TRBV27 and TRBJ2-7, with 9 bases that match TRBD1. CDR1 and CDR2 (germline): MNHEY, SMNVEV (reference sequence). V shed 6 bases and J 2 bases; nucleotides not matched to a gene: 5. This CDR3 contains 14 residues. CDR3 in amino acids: CASRRQGDPYEQYF. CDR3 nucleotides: TGTGCCAGCAGGAGACAGGGGGATCCCTACGAGCAGTACTTC.

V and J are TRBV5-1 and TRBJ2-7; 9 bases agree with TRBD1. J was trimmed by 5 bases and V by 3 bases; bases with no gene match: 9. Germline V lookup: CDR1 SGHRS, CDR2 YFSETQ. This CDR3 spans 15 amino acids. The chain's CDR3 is CASSSAGTGSDEQYF. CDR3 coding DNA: TGCGCCAGCAGCTCGGCCGGGACAGGGAGCGACGAGCAGTACTTC.

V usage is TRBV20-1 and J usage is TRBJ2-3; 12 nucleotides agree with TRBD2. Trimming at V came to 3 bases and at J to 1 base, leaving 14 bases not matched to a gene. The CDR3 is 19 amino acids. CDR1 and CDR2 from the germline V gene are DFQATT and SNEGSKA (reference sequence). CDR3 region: CSASVASGRDVEGTDTQYF. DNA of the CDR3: TGCAGTGCTAGTGTAGCTAGCGGGAGGGACGTGGAAGGCACAGATACGCAGTATTTT.

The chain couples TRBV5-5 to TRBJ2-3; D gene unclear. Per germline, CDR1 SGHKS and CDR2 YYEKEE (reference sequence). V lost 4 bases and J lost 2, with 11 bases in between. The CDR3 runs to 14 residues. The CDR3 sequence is CASSPQPNTDTQYF. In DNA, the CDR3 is TGTGCCAGCAGCCCCCAACCGAACACAGATACGCAGTATTTT.

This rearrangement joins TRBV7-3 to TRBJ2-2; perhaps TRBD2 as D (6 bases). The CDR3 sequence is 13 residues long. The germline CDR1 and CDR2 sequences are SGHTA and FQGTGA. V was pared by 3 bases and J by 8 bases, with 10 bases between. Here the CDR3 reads CASSFGGIGELFF. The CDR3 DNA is TGTGCCAGCAGCTTCGGCGGGATTGGGGAGCTGTTTTTT.

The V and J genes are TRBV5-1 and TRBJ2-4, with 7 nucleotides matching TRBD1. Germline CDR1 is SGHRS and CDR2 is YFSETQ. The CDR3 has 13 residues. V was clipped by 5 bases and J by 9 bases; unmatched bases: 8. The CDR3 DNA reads TGCGCCAGCAGGTCACAGGGGCACAGCATTCAGTACTTC. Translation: CASRSQGHSIQYF.

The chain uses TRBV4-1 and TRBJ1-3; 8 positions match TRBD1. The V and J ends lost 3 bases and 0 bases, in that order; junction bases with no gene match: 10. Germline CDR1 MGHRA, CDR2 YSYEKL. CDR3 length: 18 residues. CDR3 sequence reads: CASSHRDRPPNSGNTIYF. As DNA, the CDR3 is TGCGCCAGCAGCCACCGGGACAGGCCGCCGAACTCTGGAAACACCATATATTTT.

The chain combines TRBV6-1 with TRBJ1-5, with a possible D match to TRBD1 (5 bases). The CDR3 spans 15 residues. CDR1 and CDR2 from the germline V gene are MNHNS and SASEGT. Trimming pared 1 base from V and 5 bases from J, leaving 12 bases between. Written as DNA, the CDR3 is TGTGCCAGCAGTGAAGGGGGGTCAGCTGATCAGCCCCAGCATTTT. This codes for CASSEGGSADQPQHF.

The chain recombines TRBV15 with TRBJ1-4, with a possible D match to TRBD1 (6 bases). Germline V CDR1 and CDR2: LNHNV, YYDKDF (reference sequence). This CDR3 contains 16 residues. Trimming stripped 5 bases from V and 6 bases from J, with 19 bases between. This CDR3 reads CATSPNRNREHEKLFF. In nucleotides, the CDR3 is TGTGCCACCAGCCCCAATCGAAACAGGGAACATGAAAAACTGTTTTTT.

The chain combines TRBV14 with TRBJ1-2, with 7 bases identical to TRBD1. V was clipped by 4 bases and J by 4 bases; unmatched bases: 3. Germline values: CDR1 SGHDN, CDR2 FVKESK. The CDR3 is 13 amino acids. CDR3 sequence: CASSPGQVYGYTF. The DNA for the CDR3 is TGTGCCAGCAGCCCAGGACAGGTCTATGGCTACACCTTC.

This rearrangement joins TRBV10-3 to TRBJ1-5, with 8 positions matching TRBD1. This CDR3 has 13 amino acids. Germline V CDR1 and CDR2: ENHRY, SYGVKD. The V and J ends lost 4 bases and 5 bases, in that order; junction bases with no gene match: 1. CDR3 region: CAISAGGDQPQHF. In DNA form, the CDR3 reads TGTGCCATCAGTGCAGGGGGCGATCAGCCCCAGCATTTT.